One sample yielded the 27 T cell receptor beta chains listed below, sequenced in a study of regulatory T cells in long-lasting Graves disease. The TCR beta library used iRepertoire HTBI primers with Arm-PCR amplification of CDR3. Using its own MiXCR run on the multiplex PCR reads, TCRdb lists one record per CDR3 protein. The table lists hundreds of thousands of distinct CDR3 sequences, roughly 21% of them singletons. Time point described: persistent/refractory GD, antithyroid drugs over 5 years with positive TRAb. Generation of the TCR library employed RNA extracted from PBMCs. The sequencing used peripheral blood mononuclear cells (PBMCs), collected when the disease was refractory, from a patient treated with antithyroid drugs. The receptors shown here come from a female donor with Graves disease.

This chain joins TRBV28 and TRBJ2-1, with D maybe TRBD1 (7 bases). The CDR3 has 13 amino acids. The V end was cut by 6 bases, the J end by 9 bases, with 15 bases between. Germline CDR1 reads MDHEN; CDR2 reads SYDVKM. As DNA, the CDR3 is TGTGCCAGCAGAGCAGGGGGGTCAGGTGAGCAGTTCTTC. Translating gives CASRAGGSGEQFF.

This clonotype was seen repeatedly, ten times or more. CDR3 amino acids: CASSLSGQGWYGYTF. Here the CDR3 DNA reads TGTGCCAGCAGTTTATCGGGACAGGGGTGGTATGGCTACACCTTC. The chain couples TRBV28 to TRBJ1-2; TRBD1 aligns across 10 bases. CDR1 MDHEN and CDR2 SYDVKM come from the germline V gene. The CDR3 covers 15 residues. Trimming at V came to 1 base and at J to 5 bases, leaving 4 bases not matched to a gene.

This clonotype was detected ten times or more. The chain has TRBV28 and TRBJ1-2; D perhaps matches TRBD1 (5 bases). The CDR3 runs 15 residues. V gave up 5 bases and J gave up 7 bases, with 20 bases separating them. The germline CDR1 and CDR2 sequences are MDHEN and SYDVKM. The CDR3 DNA reads TGTGCCAGCAGTCTGACGGCCCTTACGGGGGTTGGCTACACCTTC. Translated: CASSLTALTGVGYTF.

At least ten counts were recorded for this clonotype. The chain combines TRBV12-3 or TRBV12-4 with TRBJ2-7; weak D call: TRBD2 (6 bases). This CDR3 is 15 amino acids long. The V end lost 3 bases, the J end lost 0 bases, and 12 bases lay between the germline ends. The CDR3 protein is CASSFAGSISYEQYF. The CDR3 DNA follows: TGTGCCAGCAGTTTTGCGGGAAGTATCTCCTACGAGCAGTACTTC.

This CDR3 reads CASRGPNSPLHF. DNA of the CDR3: TGTGCCAGTAGGGGCCCTAATTCACCCCTCCACTTT. The V and J genes are TRBV19 and TRBJ1-6; D unresolved. Trimming shortened V by 6 bases and J by 6 bases, and 6 bases separated the two germline ends. Per the germline V gene, CDR1 is LNHDA and CDR2 is SQIVND (reference sequence). This CDR3 spans 12 amino acids.

This clonotype was seen repeatedly, ten times or more. V gene TRBV28 combines with J gene TRBJ1-5; a weak D match, TRBD1 (5 bases). V gave up 6 bases and J gave up 5 bases, with 14 bases separating them. The CDR3 length is 14 residues. Germline-derived CDR1 and CDR2 are MDHEN and SYDVKM. DNA of the CDR3: TGTGCCAGCAGCCCCCGGGCAGGGTATCAGCCCCAGCATTTT. Translation gives CASSPRAGYQPQHF.

The chain has TRBV7-6 and TRBJ1-4, with a weak D call TRBD1 (6 bases). Per the germline V gene, CDR1 is SGHVS and CDR2 is FNYEAQ. V was pared by 1 base and J by 2 bases, with 11 bases between. This CDR3 contains 16 residues. In DNA, the CDR3 is TGTGCCAGCAGCTTAGTCCGGGGGCGGACTAATGAAAAACTGTTTTTT. Translating it yields CASSLVRGRTNEKLFF. Supplemented by reference TRBV7-6 and TRBJ1-4, the full variable domain reads GAGVSQSPRYKVTKRGQDVALRCDPISGHVSLYWYRQALGQGPEFLTYFNYEAQQDKSGLPNDRFSAERPEGSISTLTIQRTEQRDSAMYRCASSLVRGRTNEKLFFGSGTQLSVL.

Only a few counts were recorded for this clonotype. This chain links TRBV7-9 with TRBJ1-1; TRBD1 matches at 10 bases. The V gene's germline CDR1 is SEHNR and CDR2 FQNEAQ (reference sequence). J gave up 4 bases and V 0 bases, and 17 bases lay outside the gene matches. The CDR3 runs 20 residues. The CDR3 here is CASSLAAGTGAGGRSTEAFF. CDR3 bases: TGTGCCAGCAGCTTAGCTGCCGGGACAGGGGCAGGAGGGAGGAGCACTGAAGCTTTCTTT. The whole variable domain, remainder taken from reference TRBV7-9 and TRBJ1-1, is DTGVSQNPRHKITKRGQNVTFRCDPISEHNRLYWYRQTLGQGPEFLTYFQNEAQLEKSRLLSDRFSAERPKGSFSTLEIQRTEQGDSAMYLCASSLAAGTGAGGRSTEAFFGQGTRLTVV.

This clonotype was counted many times. The V gene is TRBV27, the J gene TRBJ1-2, with 7 bases lining up with TRBD1. V shed 0 bases and J 6 bases; nucleotides not matched to a gene: 4. CDR3 length: 14 residues. The germline V gene encodes CDR1 MNHEY and CDR2 SMNVEV (reference sequence). CDR3 region: CASSLSGGRDGYTF. In DNA, the CDR3 is TGTGCCAGCAGTTTATCAGGGGGCCGGGATGGCTACACCTTC.

This clonotype was observed at least ten times. The chain has TRBV15 and TRBJ1-2; possibly TRBD1 for D (5 bases). V was trimmed by 4 bases and J by 6 bases, leaving 15 bases between them. Germline V gene sequence: CDR1 LNHNV, CDR2 YYDKDF (reference sequence). The CDR3 consists of 14 residues. CDR3: CATSTIGAGNGYTF. The CDR3 coding sequence is TGTGCCACCAGCACCATCGGGGCAGGGAATGGCTACACCTTC.

CDR3 protein: CASSLFGPRSGELFF. In DNA, the CDR3 is TGTGCCAGCAGCCTCTTTGGGCCCCGGAGCGGGGAGCTGTTTTTT. The V gene is TRBV9, the J gene TRBJ2-2; no clear D gene. Trimming cost V 4 bases and J 7 bases, with 17 bases left between them. The CDR3 is made up of 15 amino acids. Germline CDR1 reads SGDLS; CDR2 reads YYNGEE.

This clonotype was seen more than once but under ten times. The genes are TRBV5-1 and TRBJ2-5; D may correspond to TRBD1 or TRBD2 (5 bases each). This CDR3 is 16 amino acids long. The V gene lost 0 bases and the J gene lost 5 bases, with 17 bases spanning the gap. Germline CDR1 is SGHRS and CDR2 is YFSETQ. The CDR3 here is CASSLAGAHEWETQYF. The CDR3 coding sequence is TGCGCCAGCAGCTTGGCCGGGGCCCACGAATGGGAGACCCAGTACTTC. The full variable domain, rest sourced from reference TRBV5-1 and TRBJ2-5, is KAGVTQTPRYLIKTRGQQVTLSCSPISGHRSVSWYQQTPGQGLQFLFEYFSETQRNKGNFPGRFSGRQFSNSRSEMNVSTLELGDSALYLCASSLAGAHEWETQYFGPGTRLLVL.

The chain has TRBV4-2 and TRBJ2-6; D call uncertain. This CDR3 region has 16 residues. With 0 bases removed from V and 0 bases from J, the gap between germline ends came to 6 bases. From germline, CDR1 is LGHNA and CDR2 YNFKEQ. Here the CDR3 reads CASSQEVFSGANVLTF. CDR3 sequence (DNA): TGTGCCAGCAGCCAAGAGGTGTTCTCTGGGGCCAACGTCCTGACTTTC.

This clonotype was counted only a few times. V is TRBV4-1 and J is TRBJ1-2; D unclear. V lost 0 bases and J 3 bases, leaving 14 bases between the germline ends. Germline loops: CDR1 MGHRA, CDR2 YSYEKL. The CDR3 has 16 amino acids. CDR3 sequence: CASSQDGLVLDYGYTF. The CDR3 DNA reads TGCGCCAGCAGCCAAGATGGACTCGTCTTGGACTATGGCTACACCTTC.

This chain joins TRBV20-1 and TRBJ1-5, with a possible D match to TRBD1 (6 bases). Germline CDR1 DFQATT, CDR2 SNEGSKA (reference sequence). This CDR3 is built from 16 residues. V gave up 5 bases and J gave up 1 base, with 18 bases separating them. The CDR3 nucleotides are TGCAGTGCTGATTCCTATGCAGGGGTCAGCAATCAGCCCCAGCATTTT. It encodes CSADSYAGVSNQPQHF.

Many counts were recorded for this clonotype. The rearrangement joins TRBV6-1 to TRBJ2-7; D gene unclear. The V gene's germline CDR1 is MNHNS and CDR2 SASEGT. The CDR3 has 15 residues. The germline V and J ends were trimmed by 7 bases and 3 bases, with 19 bases remaining between them. CDR3 coding DNA: TGTGCCAGCACCTCGGTCTTGGTGGCGATCTACGAGCAGTACTTC. This translates into CASTSVLVAIYEQYF.

This clonotype was recorded only once. This chain connects TRBV28 to TRBJ2-2, with D uncertain. The length of the CDR3 is 15 residues. Germline CDR1 is MDHEN and CDR2 is SYDVKM. V shed 6 bases and J shed 1 base, with 12 bases lying between them. In DNA form, the CDR3 reads TGTGCCAGCAGGCCCAGTACTCTGAACACCGGGGAGCTGTTTTTT. Its protein is CASRPSTLNTGELFF.

This clonotype was picked up many times. The rearrangement links TRBV24-1 to TRBJ1-5; 8 positions match TRBD1. Per the germline V gene, CDR1 is KGHDR and CDR2 is SFDVKD. Unmatched junction bases numbered 6, after V lost 5 bases and J lost 4 bases. The CDR3 totals 15 residues. CDR3 in amino acids: CATSADTGGNQPQHF. The CDR3, as DNA: TGTGCCACCAGTGCCGATACAGGGGGAAATCAGCCCCAGCATTTT.

The rearrangement uses TRBV30 and TRBJ2-2, with 10 bases fitting TRBD1. The germline V gene has CDR1 GTSNPN and CDR2 SVGIG (reference sequence). The CDR3 is 15 residues long. CDR3 nucleotides: TGTGGAGGGATGCGGACAGGGGGTTTTTCCGGGGAGCTGTTTTTT. Protein sequence: CGGMRTGGFSGELFF.

This clonotype was detected only a few times. The rearrangement links TRBV10-3 to TRBJ2-2; 7 nucleotides match TRBD2. V lost 6 bases to trimming and J lost 0 bases; unmatched junction nucleotides: 4. Germline V gives CDR1 ENHRY, CDR2 SYGVKD. The CDR3 has 15 residues. CDR3 amino acids: CAIRGSGTNTGELFF. The CDR3 DNA follows: TGTGCCATCAGGGGGAGCGGGACGAACACCGGGGAGCTGTTTTTT.

The chain has TRBV18 and TRBJ2-5; maybe TRBD1 (6 bases). The germline gives CDR1 KGHSH, CDR2 LQKENI. Between the trimmed V and J ends, which lost 3 bases and 0 bases, there was a span of 11 bases. This CDR3 has 15 amino acids. The CDR3 protein is CASSPPGQYQETQYF. In nucleotides, the CDR3 is TGTGCCAGCTCACCGCCGGGACAATACCAAGAGACCCAGTACTTC.

Many counts were recorded for this clonotype. The V and J genes are TRBV28 and TRBJ2-7; D uncertain. V was pared by 6 bases and J by 6 bases, with 12 bases between. Germline V gene data show CDR1 as MDHEN and CDR2 as SYDVKM. This CDR3 has 12 amino acids. This CDR3 is CASRLTVGEQYF. DNA of the CDR3: TGTGCCAGCAGACTCACCGTTGGCGAGCAGTACTTC. Using reference TRBV28 and TRBJ2-7 for the parts outside the CDR3, the full variable domain is DVKVTQSSRYLVKRTGEKVFLECVQDMDHENMFWYRQDPGLGLRLIYFSYDVKMKEKGDIPEGYSVSREKKERFSLILESASTNQTSMYLCASRLTVGEQYFGPGTRLTVT.

For the CDR3, the DNA is TGTGCCACCAGTGATCGCGCTAGCGGGTTCACAGATACGCAGTATTTT. Amino acid sequence: CATSDRASGFTDTQYF. The chain joins TRBV24-1 to TRBJ2-3; 8 positions agree with TRBD2. Trimming cost V 3 bases and J 2 bases; bases outside gene matches: 6. The germline CDR1 and CDR2 sequences are KGHDR and SFDVKD. This CDR3 contains 16 residues.

The genes are TRBV27 and TRBJ2-7, with a tentative D call TRBD1 (6 bases). V was clipped by 5 bases and J by 1 base, with 21 bases between them. This CDR3 region has 17 residues. Germline V gene lookup returns CDR1 MNHEY and CDR2 SMNVEV (reference sequence). In DNA form, the CDR3 reads TGTGCCAGCAGTCCGCTATACACAGGGACCCCTTCCTACGAGCAGTACTTC. It specifies CASSPLYTGTPSYEQYF.

This sequence joins TRBV10-3 and TRBJ2-2; D might be TRBD1 (6 bases). V was pared by 6 bases and J by 5 bases, with 13 bases between. The CDR3 spans 14 residues. Germline values: CDR1 ENHRY, CDR2 SYGVKD. CDR3 nucleotides: TGTGCCATCAGCGAACCGGGACAAACCGGGGAGCTGTTTTTT. It encodes CAISEPGQTGELFF.

The chain couples TRBV12-3 or TRBV12-4 to TRBJ2-7; 7 bases align to TRBD2. This CDR3 region has 14 residues. V trimming: 7 bases; J trimming: 2 bases; junction bases outside the gene matches: 8. CDR3 residues: CASTLSGITYEQYF. CDR3 in DNA: TGTGCCAGCACCTTAAGCGGGATCACCTACGAGCAGTACTTC.

The table lists this clonotype with a few counts. This CDR3 is missing its conserved last phenylalanine or tryptophan, likely due to a read error. The chain links TRBV11-2 to TRBJ1-2, with D unclear. V was clipped by 11 bases and J by 8 bases, with 21 bases between them. Germline V gene lookup returns CDR1 SGHAT and CDR2 FQNNGV. CDR3 length equals 13 residues. The CDR3 bases are TGTGCCGTCCGGGAGGAGGGAATGAGAGGCTACACCCTC. Protein product: CAVREEGMRGYTL.